This TCR beta chain was found in a study of T cells in Graves' hyperthyroidism and ophthalmopathy. Study at large: Prior to any treatment, at the point of initial diagnosis, peripheral blood was collected.

Overall study results and limits: Most thyroid-expanded clonotypes above 0.001 were also found in blood.

Amplified regions were TCR beta CDR3 sequences from RNA transcripts. During a first-round RT-PCR of the TCR CDR3, the HTBI primer set was used. One entry per CDR3 protein, called by TCRdb with MiXCR from the multiplex PCR reads. The profile shows 750,000 to 900,000 distinct CDR3 sequences, about two fifths of them singletons. About this clonotype: The antigen remains unidentified.

Sequenced input: blood. The sequence was collected from a man aged 18 to 30 with Graves' hyperthyroidism.

As DNA, the CDR3 is TGTGCCAGCAGCTTAGATTGGACAGTCATGGGGGAGCAGTACTTC. Protein product: CASSLDWTVMGEQYF. The chain has TRBV7-9 and TRBJ2-7; TRBD1 might be the D (6 bases). This CDR3 contains 15 residues. V dropped 1 base and J dropped 7 bases, with 17 bases sitting between them. Germline CDR1 reads SEHNR; CDR2 reads FQNEAQ (reference sequence).